The entry below describes one T cell receptor (beta chain). Its matching antigen is unknown. The data derive from a study of T cell responses to AZD1222 COVID-19 vaccine. General study results and limits: Most donors were white British, females outnumbered males, and clonal diversity was possibly underestimated. Repertoires were obtained solely post-peak T cell response. Spike was spanned by vaccine-associated CD4 TCRs, with dominance at 160-218 and 743-854.

The table came from immunoSEQ multiplex PCR; TCRdb's copy has only in-frame clones and leaves some out. The repertoire holds 13,000 or so clones, with about 80% as singletons. The CDR3 covers 14 residues. Trimming pared 4 bases from V and 4 bases from J, leaving 14 bases between. Germline assignment: CDR1 GTSNPN and CDR2 SVGIG (reference sequence). Source: peripheral blood, taken 28 days after the second AZD1222 dose. The chain has TRBV30 and TRBJ1-5; unclear D gene. This receptor was identified in an adult who received the AZD1222 COVID-19 vaccine. CDR3 bases: TGTGCCTGGAACCCCGCCGGCAGGAATCAGCCCCAGCATTTT. Translation gives CAWNPAGRNQPQHF.